The 5 T cell receptor beta chains below were found in one sample sequenced in a study of PD-L1 blockade in urothelial cancer. Produced via immunoSEQ multiplex PCR; TCRdb's table is partial and in-frame only. Of about 74,000 clones detected, roughly nine tenths appear once; the ten largest clones hold approximately 4.5%. Time point indicated: pretreatment peripheral blood. Specimen: PBMCs, collected around atezolizumab (anti-PD-L1) treatment. All receptors derive from a man between 65 and 80 years old with urothelial cancer.

This clone was detected a few times. The chain has TRBV5-4 and TRBJ2-3; 7 bases are a match to TRBD2. V gave up 2 bases and J gave up 3 bases; unmatched junction bases: 6. The CDR3 covers 15 residues. The germline V gene encodes CDR1 SGHNT and CDR2 YYREEE (reference sequence). CDR3 region: CASSFGGSWTDTQYF. CDR3 sequence (DNA): TGTGCCAGCAGCTTTGGCGGGAGCTGGACAGATACGCAGTATTTT.

CDR3 DNA sequence: TGTGCCAGCTCACCACCCAGCATGCGGTACGCCGGGGAGCTGTTTTTT. The encoded protein is CASSPPSMRYAGELFF. V is TRBV18 and J is TRBJ2-2; D gene unclear. The germline V gene has CDR1 KGHSH and CDR2 LQKENI. This CDR3 has 16 amino acids. V was clipped by 0 bases and J by 6 bases, with 14 bases between them.

Here the CDR3 DNA reads TGTGCCTGGAGTGTACTCCTGGACAGGACTAATGAAAAACTGTTTTTT. Its translation: CAWSVLLDRTNEKLFF. The chain is built from TRBV30 and TRBJ1-4; 7 bases map to TRBD1. The CDR3 contains 16 residues. Losses at the gene ends were 0 bases for V and 2 bases for J; bases not matched to a gene: 6. Looked up from germline, CDR1 is GTSNPN and CDR2 is SVGIG (reference sequence).

V usage is TRBV9 and J usage is TRBJ1-2, with a weak D call TRBD1 (5 bases). V lost 3 bases and J 11 bases, leaving 17 bases between the germline ends. This CDR3 spans 13 amino acids. Germline values: CDR1 SGDLS, CDR2 YYNGEE. The CDR3 DNA reads as TGTGCCAGCAGCGAACAAGCAGGGTTGAGTTACACCTTC. It specifies CASSEQAGLSYTF.

The chain uses TRBV4-2 and TRBJ1-1; D may be TRBD1 (6 bases). The CDR3 length is 16 residues. Trimming took off 0 bases at V and 0 bases at J, with 11 bases between the two ends. The germline gives CDR1 LGHNA, CDR2 YNFKEQ. This CDR3 reads CASSQDWAGVNTEAFF. DNA of the CDR3: TGTGCCAGCAGCCAAGATTGGGCAGGGGTGAACACTGAAGCTTTCTTT.